This TCR beta chain was obtained from a study of T cell clones after liver transplantation. The germline gives CDR1 MNHEY, CDR2 SVGAGI. The V and J ends lost 4 bases and 8 bases, in that order; junction bases with no gene match: 2. The length of the CDR3 is 14 residues. Measured with immunoSEQ multiplex PCR; TCRdb has only the in-frame clones, and not every one. The table records around 110,000 clones, 90% of them present only once. This clone appeared once. The rearrangement uses TRBV6-5 and TRBJ2-5; 15 positions agree with TRBD2. The sequencing used CD4+ T cells from blood, collected 12 months after liver transplant. The TCR comes from a human patient who received a liver transplant. Some of the T cells might come from the graft donor. The CDR3 nucleotides read TGTGCCAGCAGTTTGGGACTAGCGGGAGGCACCCAGTACTTC. It encodes CASSLGLAGGTQYF.